The sequence of this T cell receptor (beta chain) was determined in a study of blood T cell repertoires in COVID-19. Some clones are missing from TCRdb's copy, which holds only in-frame ones; the method was immunoSEQ multiplex PCR. This sample has 150,000 to 190,000 clones, with 65% to 90% found just once. Germline values: CDR1 SNHLY, CDR2 FYNNEI. The CDR3 has 14 amino acids. V gave up 5 bases and J gave up 2 bases, with 9 bases separating them. The sequence derives from a woman in her 50s with acute or convalescent COVID-19. The sequencing sample was made of peripheral blood. The chain has TRBV2 and TRBJ1-4, with D tentatively TRBD1 (6 bases). CDR3 DNA: TGTGCCAGCAGTACAGGGCGGACTAATGAAAAACTGTTTTTT. It translates to CASSTGRTNEKLFF.